This TCR beta chain came from a study of shared clonotypes between healthy human individuals. Profiled with immunoSEQ multiplex PCR; TCRdb holds only in-frame clones, not every one. The table lists approximately 2,000,000 clones, 93% of them singletons. The CDR3 spans 15 residues. Germline V gene sequence: CDR1 MNHNS, CDR2 SASEGT. V lost 6 bases and J 5 bases, leaving 17 bases between the germline ends. Terminally differentiated effector memory CD45RA+ cells were left out of the naive CD8 fraction, which was CD45RO-negative and positively selected for CCR7. Study donors comprised healthy, HIV-negative adults devoid of recent acute infection or vaccination.

The sequence came from a man younger than 35 in good health. Some clones in this sample may be carry-over from other donors' samples. The chain joins TRBV6-1 to TRBJ1-5, with D unclear. Material for sequencing was naive CD8+ T cells from PBMCs. The CDR3 sequence is CASSGGLFRDQPQHF. The CDR3 DNA follows: TGTGCCAGCAGCGGTGGGTTATTTAGGGATCAGCCCCAGCATTTT.